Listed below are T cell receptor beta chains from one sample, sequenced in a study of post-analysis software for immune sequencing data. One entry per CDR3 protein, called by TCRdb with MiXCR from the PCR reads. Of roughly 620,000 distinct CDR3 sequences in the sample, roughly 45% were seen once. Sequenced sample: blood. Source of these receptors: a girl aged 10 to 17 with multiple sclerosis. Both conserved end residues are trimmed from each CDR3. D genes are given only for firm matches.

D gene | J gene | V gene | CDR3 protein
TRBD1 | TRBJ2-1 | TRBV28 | ASSFRVQGAVEQF
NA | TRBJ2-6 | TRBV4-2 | ASSQVQRDSGANVLT
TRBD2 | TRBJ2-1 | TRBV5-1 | ASSLARTSGTYNEQF
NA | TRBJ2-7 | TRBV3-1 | ASSQDIAPYEQY
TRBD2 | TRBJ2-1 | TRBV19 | SSSYRLAGGLISYNEQF
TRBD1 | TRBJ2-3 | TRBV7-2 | ASSYRDRGGGTQY
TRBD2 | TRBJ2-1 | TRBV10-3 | AISERLAGMLSYNEQF
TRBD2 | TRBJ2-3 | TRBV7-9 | ASSSSRRGGRDTQY
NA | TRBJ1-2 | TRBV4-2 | ASSQDWGLSSGYT
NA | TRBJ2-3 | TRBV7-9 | ASSLEIRGDTQY
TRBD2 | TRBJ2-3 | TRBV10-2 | ASSESMTSEDTQY
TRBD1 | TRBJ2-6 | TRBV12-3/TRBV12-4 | ASSLSDRGSGANVLT
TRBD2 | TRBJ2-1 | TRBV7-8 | ASSLQTSGGSSSYNEQF
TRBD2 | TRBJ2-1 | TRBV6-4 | ASKQLAGGHVLF
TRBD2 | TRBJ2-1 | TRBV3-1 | ASSQFPMGAGGPHAYNEQF
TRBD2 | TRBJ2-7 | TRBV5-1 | ASSLGPSDGGYEQY
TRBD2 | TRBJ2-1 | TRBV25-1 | ASSPAHRGIVSGGQF
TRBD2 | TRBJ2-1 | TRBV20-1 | SAAGDGAYNEQF
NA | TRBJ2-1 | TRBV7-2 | ASSPRGGPGNEQF
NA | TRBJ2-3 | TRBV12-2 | ASSRTAGSDTQY
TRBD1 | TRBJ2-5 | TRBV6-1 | VSSVIRGPEETQY
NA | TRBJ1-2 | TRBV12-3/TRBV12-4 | ASSAHLDSDYGYT
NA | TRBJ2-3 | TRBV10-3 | AISELTWIDTQY
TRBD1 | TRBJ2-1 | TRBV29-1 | RVTRTGLTEDEQF
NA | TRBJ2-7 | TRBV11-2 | ASSLWSYEQY
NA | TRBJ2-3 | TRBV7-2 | ASSLAPETRSSTDTQY
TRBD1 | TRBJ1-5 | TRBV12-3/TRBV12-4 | ASTYGTVGNQPQH
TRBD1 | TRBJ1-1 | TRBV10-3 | AISESPFDRGGRMNTEAF
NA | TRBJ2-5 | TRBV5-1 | ASSFSREETQY
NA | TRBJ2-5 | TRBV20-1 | SAGRIGRRETQY
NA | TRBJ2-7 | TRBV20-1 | SASTAGMYEQY
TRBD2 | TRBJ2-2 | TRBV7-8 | ASSSPLGLAGELF
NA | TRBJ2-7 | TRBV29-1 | SVLAGQRNTYEQY
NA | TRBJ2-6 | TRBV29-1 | SALTGAFSGANVLT
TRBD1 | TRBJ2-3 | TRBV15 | ATSRDQWTGLTTDTQY
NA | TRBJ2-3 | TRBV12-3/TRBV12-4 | ASSSLGDTQY
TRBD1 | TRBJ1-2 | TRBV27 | ASSFALGQGPVLLYGYT
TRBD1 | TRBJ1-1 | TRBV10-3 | AINNRDRDLGTEAF
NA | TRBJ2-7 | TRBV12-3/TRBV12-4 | ASSSGGARGEQY
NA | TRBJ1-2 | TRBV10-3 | AISESDGNYGYT
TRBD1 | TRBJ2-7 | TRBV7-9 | ASSSNKGDSGSYEQY
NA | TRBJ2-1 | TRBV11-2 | ASSLLLTGYNEQF
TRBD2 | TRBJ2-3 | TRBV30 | AWSVTSGTADTQY
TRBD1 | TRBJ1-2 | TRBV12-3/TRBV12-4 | ASSPGQRNGYT
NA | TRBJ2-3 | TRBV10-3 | ATLGSLGTDTQY
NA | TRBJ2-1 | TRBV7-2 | ASSLSRERNEQF
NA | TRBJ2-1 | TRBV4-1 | ASSQEGLYNGQF
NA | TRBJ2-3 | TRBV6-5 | ASSYEGTSTDTQY
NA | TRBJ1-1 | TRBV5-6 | ASTTPGLNTEAF
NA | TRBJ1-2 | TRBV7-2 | ASRRFGGSYGYT
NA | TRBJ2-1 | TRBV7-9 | ASSRGGERRSSYNEQF
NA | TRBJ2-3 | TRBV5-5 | ASSGTRSTQY
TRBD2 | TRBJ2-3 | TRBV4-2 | ASSRTAGRGGRGSTDTQY
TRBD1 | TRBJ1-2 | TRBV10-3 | ASTGQTPYGYT
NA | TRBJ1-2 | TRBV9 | ASGDRFGYGYT
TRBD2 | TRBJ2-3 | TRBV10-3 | AISEFGGRSGRADTQY
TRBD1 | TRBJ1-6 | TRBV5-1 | ASPTRNSIGQGSPLH
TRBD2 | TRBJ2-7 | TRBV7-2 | ASSLPLLAGSYEQY
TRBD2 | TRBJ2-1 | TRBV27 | ASSLGLAGAYNEQF
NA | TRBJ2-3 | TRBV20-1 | SASYSGPFTDTQY